This TCR beta chain is drawn from a study of blood T cells in healthy people across ages. A J-beta primer mix and a sample-barcoded 5' primer were used in a second PCR of about 7 to 12 cycles. Each cDNA was tagged by a template-switch adaptor containing 12 random nucleotides. TCRdb reprocessed the 5' RACE reads with MiXCR, giving one entry per CDR3 protein. The sample shows 1.6 million or so distinct CDR3 sequences, about 31% of them seen only once. Trimming pared 4 bases from V and 0 bases from J, leaving 12 bases between. The germline V gene encodes CDR1 LGHDT and CDR2 YNNKEL (reference sequence). The CDR3 loop spans 15 amino acids. Healthy individuals of Caucasian origin from Russia, aged roughly 6 to 90, served as donors.

Specimen: blood. The receptor's source is a woman in her 30s in good health. The chain recombines TRBV3-1 with TRBJ1-1; a possible D gene is TRBD1 (6 bases). CDR3 protein: CASSRREGVNTEAFF. The CDR3 DNA reads as TGTGCCAGCAGCCGACGTGAGGGGGTGAACACTGAAGCTTTCTTT.